The entry below gives a single TCR beta chain sequence along with its context. This sample was included in a study of blood T cell repertoires in COVID-19. Clones were read by immunoSEQ multiplex PCR, and TCRdb kept only the in-frame ones, dropping some. The repertoire holds over 400,000 clones, about 88% seen once, with around 8% in the top ten. V was trimmed by 1 base and J by 2 bases, leaving 13 bases between them. CDR1 SGHDT and CDR2 YYEEEE come from the germline V gene. The length of the CDR3 is 15 residues. The sequencing sample was made of peripheral blood. The TCR sequence derives from a woman aged 45-60 years with COVID-19, enrolled during active disease. The rearrangement joins TRBV5-6 to TRBJ2-7, with D perhaps matching TRBD1 (6 bases). The CDR3, as DNA: TGTGCCAGCAGCTTGTTGACAGGAGGTGCCTACGAGCAGTACTTC. Protein product: CASSLLTGGAYEQYF.